A selection of T cell receptor beta chains follows, all from one sample in a study. TCRdb itself ran the 5' RACE reads through MiXCR, one entry per CDR3 protein. The table has over 45,000 distinct CDR3 sequences, less than 30% seen once. Material: tumor-infiltrating Tregs sorted from the breast tumor. These receptors all come from a female donor with breast cancer. Both conserved end residues are part of each CDR3. The order of the fields is D gene, V gene, J gene, clone size, CDR3 protein, CDR3 DNA. The D gene is left open where the match is weak. Clone size is given for some rows only: seen once, a few or many times, or a class if the clone is expanded.

d_call: NA
v_call: TRBV28
j_call: TRBJ2-1
clone_size: many
cdr3_aa: CASRDGLWGEQFF
cdr3_nt: TGTGCCAGCAGGGATGGCCTCTGGGGTGAGCAGTTCTTC

d_call: NA
v_call: TRBV7-2
j_call: TRBJ1-5
clone_size: NA
cdr3_aa: CASSSSGQPQHF
cdr3_nt: TGTGCCAGCAGCTCCTCAGGTCAGCCCCAGCATTTT

d_call: NA
v_call: TRBV3-1
j_call: TRBJ1-1
clone_size: many
cdr3_aa: CASSQMPGPPNTEAFF
cdr3_nt: TGTGCCAGCAGCCAAATGCCAGGGCCCCCGAACACTGAAGCTTTCTTT

d_call: TRBD2
v_call: TRBV4-1
j_call: TRBJ2-3
clone_size: many
cdr3_aa: CASSQGGLKLAGGTDTQYF
cdr3_nt: TGCGCCAGCAGCCAAGGGGGCCTAAAACTAGCGGGGGGGACAGATACGCAGTATTTT

d_call: NA
v_call: TRBV5-1
j_call: TRBJ1-6
clone_size: few
cdr3_aa: CASSPGSGNSPLHF
cdr3_nt: TGCGCCAGCAGCCCGGGGAGCGGAAATTCACCCCTCCACTTT

d_call: NA
v_call: TRBV5-6
j_call: TRBJ2-3
clone_size: many
cdr3_aa: CASSYLGGASTRTQYF
cdr3_nt: TGTGCCAGCAGTTACCTAGGTGGGGCGTCGACTCGTACGCAGTATTTT

d_call: NA
v_call: TRBV6-5
j_call: TRBJ1-5
clone_size: NA
cdr3_aa: CASSEMGWYSNQPQHF
cdr3_nt: TGTGCCAGCAGCGAAATGGGGTGGTATAGCAATCAGCCCCAGCATTTT

d_call: NA
v_call: TRBV12-3/TRBV12-4
j_call: TRBJ2-5
clone_size: NA
cdr3_aa: CASSSGSFGETQYF
cdr3_nt: TGTGCCAGCAGTTCGGGGAGTTTCGGTGAGACCCAGTACTTC

d_call: NA
v_call: TRBV7-9
j_call: TRBJ2-7
clone_size: many
cdr3_aa: CASSSSGTNEQYF
cdr3_nt: TGTGCCAGCAGCTCATCAGGGACGAACGAGCAGTACTTC

d_call: NA
v_call: TRBV7-9
j_call: TRBJ1-5
clone_size: many
cdr3_aa: CASSSEGPQHF
cdr3_nt: TGTGCCAGCAGCTCGGAGGGGCCCCAGCATTTT

d_call: NA
v_call: TRBV5-1
j_call: TRBJ2-4
clone_size: NA
cdr3_aa: CASSLDRGSIQYF
cdr3_nt: TGCGCCAGCAGCTTGGATCGGGGAAGCATTCAGTACTTC

d_call: NA
v_call: TRBV12-3/TRBV12-4
j_call: TRBJ1-1
clone_size: few
cdr3_aa: CASSPHGRWIPNTEAFF
cdr3_nt: TGTGCCAGCAGCCCGCACGGGCGGTGGATCCCGAACACTGAAGCTTTCTTT

d_call: NA
v_call: TRBV7-2
j_call: TRBJ2-7
clone_size: few
cdr3_aa: CASSGQAGSSYEQYF
cdr3_nt: TGTGCCAGCAGCGGGCAGGCGGGTAGCTCCTACGAGCAGTACTTC

d_call: NA
v_call: TRBV2
j_call: TRBJ2-7
clone_size: NA
cdr3_aa: CASSGLKGGEQYF
cdr3_nt: TGTGCCTCTTCTGGCCTAAAAGGCGGCGAGCAGTACTTC

d_call: NA
v_call: TRBV12-3/TRBV12-4
j_call: TRBJ2-1
clone_size: few
cdr3_aa: CASSLFQTYNEQFF
cdr3_nt: TGTGCCAGCAGTTTATTCCAAACTTACAATGAGCAGTTCTTC

d_call: NA
v_call: TRBV7-2
j_call: TRBJ1-1
clone_size: NA
cdr3_aa: CASSLSYAGAFF
cdr3_nt: TGTGCCAGCAGCTTATCTTACGCGGGAGCTTTCTTT

d_call: NA
v_call: TRBV27
j_call: TRBJ1-1
clone_size: NA
cdr3_aa: CASSPEPQDVFQAFF
cdr3_nt: TGTGCCAGCAGTCCGGAACCGCAGGATGTTTTCCAAGCTTTCTTT

d_call: NA
v_call: TRBV7-2
j_call: TRBJ2-2
clone_size: few
cdr3_aa: CASSLEVGSPGELFF
cdr3_nt: TGTGCCAGCAGCTTAGAGGTGGGATCCCCCGGGGAGCTGTTTTTT

d_call: NA
v_call: TRBV20-1
j_call: TRBJ2-4
clone_size: NA
cdr3_aa: CSASPFVGGNIQYF
cdr3_nt: TGCAGCGCATCCCCCTTTGTCGGGGGAAACATTCAGTACTTC

d_call: TRBD1
v_call: TRBV30
j_call: TRBJ1-1
clone_size: many
cdr3_aa: CAWSGTGGMNTEAFF
cdr3_nt: TGTGCCTGGAGTGGAACAGGGGGTATGAACACTGAAGCTTTCTTT

d_call: TRBD1
v_call: TRBV6-6
j_call: TRBJ2-1
clone_size: many
cdr3_aa: CASKWGQGNNEQFF
cdr3_nt: TGTGCCAGCAAGTGGGGACAGGGAAACAATGAGCAGTTCTTC

d_call: TRBD1
v_call: TRBV10-3
j_call: TRBJ2-3
clone_size: NA
cdr3_aa: CAISGTGGTDTRYF
cdr3_nt: TGTGCCATCAGTGGAACAGGGGGCACAGATACGCGGTATTTT

d_call: NA
v_call: TRBV28
j_call: TRBJ2-1
clone_size: few
cdr3_aa: CASSLYSGETREQFF
cdr3_nt: TGTGCCAGCAGTTTATATTCAGGGGAGACCCGTGAGCAGTTCTTC